Below, one T cell receptor (beta chain) is given with its context. In the authors' workflow: Reference gene primer amplification in the assay estimated nucleated cell counts. Sequenced by immunoSEQ multiplex PCR; TCRdb stores in-frame clones only, minus some. V and J calls and clone size are given by that table; D and trimming were obtained from the DNA. The table lists some 180,000 clones, 70% to 85% of them singletons. The J segment lost 2 bases and the V segment lost 0 bases, leaving 5 bases of the junction unmatched. Germline CDR1 is SGDLS and CDR2 is YYNGEE. The CDR3 covers 15 residues. The data are from a study of blood T cell repertoires in COVID-19. Study at large: In each case, the material was cDNA or gDNA derived from T cells, B-cell-depleted T cells, or PBMCs.

The genes are TRBV9 and TRBJ2-7; 7 nucleotides agree with TRBD1. The source of this sequence is a human donor in a cohort sampled during active COVID-19. Sequenced sample: peripheral blood. DNA of the CDR3: TGTGCCAGCAGCGTAGGGGACAGCATCGCCTACGAGCAGTACTTC. This codes for CASSVGDSIAYEQYF. Based on the CDR3 plus reference TRBV9 and TRBJ2-7, the full variable domain is DSGVTQTPKHLITATGQRVTLRCSPRSGDLSVYWYQQSLDQGLQFLIQYYNGEERAKGNILERFSAQQFPDLHSELNLSSLELGDSALYFCASSVGDSIAYEQYFGPGTRLTVT.